The 15 T cell receptor beta chains below were found in one sample sequenced in a study of control samples from healthy donors and cancer patients. The method was immunoSEQ multiplex PCR; TCRdb's version includes in-frame clones alone and lacks a portion of them. The profile shows about 89,000 clones, approximately 86% of them singletons. The sequenced sample was blood. These receptors all stem from a man aged 25 to 40 in good health.

This clone was seen a single time. The rearrangement uses TRBV3-1 (or the pseudogene TRBV3-2) and TRBJ2-5; D not resolved. The germline CDR1 and CDR2 sequences are LGHDT and YNNKEL (reference sequence). CDR3 length: 15 amino acids. Trimming took 0 bases from V and 2 from J, leaving 10 bases between them. The CDR3 reads CASSQDNAEQETQYF. CDR3 bases: TGTGCCAGCAGCCAAGATAACGCAGAACAAGAGACCCAGTACTTC.

This clone was observed a few times. This sequence joins TRBV27 and TRBJ2-7; D gene unclear. Germline CDR1 and CDR2: MNHEY and SMNVEV (reference sequence). CDR3 length: 11 amino acids. V was clipped by 4 bases and J by 3 bases, with 4 bases between them. CDR3 in DNA: TGTGCCAGCAGTTCTATCTACGAGCAGTACTTC. Its protein product is CASSSIYEQYF.

The chain has TRBV28 and TRBJ1-1, with 9 bases that match TRBD1. V shed 6 bases and J 1 base; nucleotides not matched to a gene: 6. Germline V gene lookup returns CDR1 MDHEN and CDR2 SYDVKM. The CDR3 is 15 residues long. For the CDR3, the DNA is TGTGCCAGCAGAGTCCTGACAGGGGGGAACACTGAAGCTTTCTTT. It translates to CASRVLTGGNTEAFF.

The chain combines TRBV19 with TRBJ1-3; D is possibly TRBD1 (5 bases). V was trimmed by 5 bases and J by 0 bases, leaving 23 bases between them. Germline values: CDR1 LNHDA, CDR2 SQIVND (reference sequence). The CDR3 loop spans 19 amino acids. The CDR3 sequence is CASSAQGHTTINSGNTIYF. The CDR3 DNA sequence: TGTGCCAGTAGTGCTCAAGGACATACCACAATCAACTCTGGAAACACCATATATTTT.

This clone showed up just a few times. The chain employs TRBV18 and TRBJ1-3; the D is unclear. V was shortened by 2 bases and J by 3 bases, with 14 bases between the two germline ends. CDR3 size: 16 residues. Germline lookup yields CDR1 KGHSH and CDR2 LQKENI. The CDR3, as DNA: TGTGCCAGCTCACCAGCAGGCGCCGGTGGTGGAAACACCATATATTTT. Its protein product is CASSPAGAGGGNTIYF. Using reference TRBV18 and TRBJ1-3 for the parts outside the CDR3, the full variable domain is NAGVMQNPRHLVRRRGQEARLRCSPMKGHSHVYWYRQLPEEGLKFMVYLQKENIIDESGMPKERFSAEFPKEGPSILRIQQVVRGDSAAYFCASSPAGAGGGNTIYFGEGSWLTVV.

In its sample, this clone was seen once. V and J are TRBV7-9 and TRBJ1-2; D call uncertain. The CDR3 has 12 amino acids. The V gene lost 1 base and the J gene lost 3 bases, with 3 bases spanning the gap. Germline lookup yields CDR1 SEHNR and CDR2 FQNEAQ (reference sequence). CDR3 nucleotides: TGTGCCAGCAGCTTAGGGGACTATGGCTACACCTTC. Its translation is CASSLGDYGYTF.

V gene TRBV24-1 combines with J gene TRBJ2-2, with D perhaps TRBD1 or TRBD2 (5 bases each). Germline V gene data show CDR1 as KGHDR and CDR2 as SFDVKD. This CDR3 contains 16 residues. The ends were cut back, 4 bases at V and 0 bases at J, with 11 bases in the middle. DNA of the CDR3: TGTGCCACCAGTGACCCAGGGAGATCGAACACCGGGGAGCTGTTTTTT. Protein sequence: CATSDPGRSNTGELFF.

DNA for the CDR3: TGTGCCAGCAGCAAAGCTGCAGCGGGGACAGCCAACTACGAGCAGTACTTC. Translating it yields CASSKAAAGTANYEQYF. The V and J genes are TRBV21-1 and TRBJ2-7. TRBV21-1 has pseudogene status. The CDR3 runs to 17 residues.

This clone appeared a single time. V gene TRBV29-1 combines with J gene TRBJ2-3, with D possibly TRBD1 on 5 matching bases. V lost 6 bases and J lost 3, with 10 bases in between. Germline loops: CDR1 SQVTM, CDR2 ANQGSEA. The CDR3 contains 12 residues. The CDR3 region is CSVGAMTDTQYF. The CDR3 bases are TGCAGCGTAGGGGCGATGACAGATACGCAGTATTTT.

This clone was observed a single time. CDR3 in amino acids: CASSQGQRTGELFF. CDR3 sequence (DNA): TGCGCCAGCAGCCAGGGACAGCGGACCGGGGAGCTGTTTTTT. The chain employs TRBV5-1 and TRBJ2-2; TRBD1 matches at 7 bases. This CDR3 comprises 14 residues. The junction had 5 bases not matched to a gene; V was cut back by 4 bases and J by 5 bases. The germline V gene has CDR1 SGHRS and CDR2 YFSETQ.

The chain couples TRBV4-1 to TRBJ2-5; D not resolved. V was cut by 1 base and J by 3 bases, with 12 bases left in between. CDR3 length: 15 residues. Germline-derived CDR1 and CDR2 are MGHRA and YSYEKL. The CDR3 protein is CASSQGEQIKETQYF. Written as DNA, the CDR3 is TGCGCCAGCAGCCAAGGGGAACAGATAAAAGAGACCCAGTACTTC.

The chain couples TRBV5-8 to TRBJ1-2; D gene ambiguous. Between the trimmed V and J ends, which lost 4 bases and 1 base, there was a span of 14 bases. The CDR3 is 15 residues long. CDR1 and CDR2 (germline): SGHTS, YDEGEE. CDR3 sequence: CASSPPLEGNYGYTF. In DNA, the CDR3 is TGTGCCAGCAGCCCCCCCTTGGAGGGTAACTATGGCTACACCTTC.

This chain uses TRBV5-1 with TRBJ2-2; 10 nucleotides align to TRBD1. The CDR3 extends over 16 amino acids. Germline-derived CDR1 and CDR2 are SGHRS and YFSETQ. V was pared by 2 bases and J by 3 bases, with 4 bases of the junction left unmatched. The CDR3 loop is CASSFGQGVDTGELFF. The CDR3 bases are TGCGCCAGCAGCTTTGGACAGGGGGTTGACACCGGGGAGCTGTTTTTT.

This chain joins TRBV30 and TRBJ1-1; D is unclear. The CDR3 covers 15 residues. In germline, CDR1 is GTSNPN, CDR2 SVGIG (reference sequence). Trimming cost V 1 base and J 1 base, with 13 bases left between them. The CDR3 is CAWSDVSLPNTEAFF. In DNA, the CDR3 is TGTGCCTGGAGTGACGTTTCCCTTCCGAACACTGAAGCTTTCTTT. Complete variable domain (other parts from reference TRBV30 and TRBJ1-1): SQTIHQWPATLVQPVGSPLSLECTVEGTSNPNLYWYRQAAGRGLQLLFYSVGIGQISSEVPQNLSASRPQDRQFILSSKKLLLSDSGFYLCAWSDVSLPNTEAFFGQGTRLTVV.

The chain carries TRBV10-2 and TRBJ2-3; 14 bases align to TRBD2. V lost 6 bases, J lost 12 bases, and 8 bases stayed unmatched. In germline, CDR1 is WSHSY, CDR2 SAAADI. The CDR3 is made up of 14 amino acids. The CDR3 spells CASSSGLAGAPQYF. CDR3 DNA: TGCGCCAGCAGCTCGGGACTAGCGGGGGCCCCCCAGTATTTT.